This entry concerns a single T cell receptor beta chain. Its cognate antigen is unknown. The sample is drawn from a study of T cell responses to AZD1222 COVID-19 vaccine. Points from the study as a whole: Donors were chiefly white British, with a greater number of females, and clonal diversity was perhaps underestimated.

Only in-frame clones appear in the TCRdb table, and some are missing; sequencing was by immunoSEQ multiplex PCR. The data show roughly 120,000 clones, 80% to 90% seen once. The germline V gene has CDR1 MNHNS and CDR2 SASEGT. Losses at the gene ends were 3 bases for V and 0 bases for J; bases not matched to a gene: 5. The CDR3 is 18 residues long. This specimen consisted of peripheral blood, obtained on day 0 of MenACWY control vaccination. This chain joins TRBV6-1 and TRBJ2-3; 14 nucleotides match TRBD2. This sequence originates from an adult in good health. CDR3 DNA sequence: TGTGCCAGCAGTGACGGACTAGCGGGGGGTCCTAGCACAGATACGCAGTATTTT. Its protein product is CASSDGLAGGPSTDTQYF.